This passage covers 16 T cell receptor beta chains from one sample sequenced in a study of blood T cell repertoires in COVID-19 (dated by TCRdb to the early 2020s). The library was made by the immunoSEQ multiplex PCR assay. TCRdb took over this immuneACCESS table, retaining in-frame rearrangements with V and J assigned. Such tables are incomplete; in checked studies, under half of the missing clones stem from an unresolved V gene, and the remainder is unexplained. In this sample the table shows over 200,000 clones, roughly 84% of which occur a single time. Clones ranked in the top ten supply roughly 2% of the sample. Source material: peripheral blood. All receptors derive from a man aged 35-49 years with active or convalescent COVID-19.

The J gene is TRBJ2-7, the V gene TRBV29-1, with 15 bases fitting TRBD2. CDR1 is SQVTM, CDR2 ANQGSEA, per germline. The CDR3 extends over 15 amino acids. With V trimmed by 6 bases and J by 0 bases, 3 bases remained unmatched. The CDR3 here is CSVGTSGRISYEQYF. The CDR3 DNA reads as TGCAGCGTCGGGACTAGCGGGAGGATCTCCTACGAGCAGTACTTC.

The chain carries TRBV19 and TRBJ1-1; TRBD1 aligns across 7 bases. Germline lookup yields CDR1 LNHDA and CDR2 SQIVND (reference sequence). This CDR3 region has 12 residues. With V trimmed by 9 bases and J by 5 bases, 6 bases remained unmatched. The CDR3 protein is CASRSGGTEAFF. Here the CDR3 DNA reads TGTGCCAGCCGATCAGGGGGAACTGAAGCTTTCTTT.

V usage is TRBV5-1 and J usage is TRBJ2-5; possibly TRBD1 for D (6 bases). Trimming removed 2 bases from V and 5 bases from J, with 13 bases in between. Germline V gives CDR1 SGHRS, CDR2 YFSETQ. The length of the CDR3 is 14 residues. The CDR3 loop reads CASSLQGVEETQYF. CDR3 coding DNA: TGCGCCAGCAGCTTACAGGGAGTAGAGGAGACCCAGTACTTC. Full variable domain (remainder filled in from reference TRBV5-1 and TRBJ2-5): KAGVTQTPRYLIKTRGQQVTLSCSPISGHRSVSWYQQTPGQGLQFLFEYFSETQRNKGNFPGRFSGRQFSNSRSEMNVSTLELGDSALYLCASSLQGVEETQYFGPGTRLLVL.

This clone was seen a handful of times. This sequence joins TRBV6-6 and TRBJ1-2; D uncertain. The CDR3 sequence is 14 residues long. Germline CDR1 is MNHNY and CDR2 is SVGAGI (reference sequence). V was shortened by 2 bases and J by 4 bases, with 11 bases between the two germline ends. CDR3 DNA sequence: TGTGCCAGCAGTTACGAAGGGAGCTCCTATGGCTACACCTTC. Translation: CASSYEGSSYGYTF.

This CDR3 reads CASSFGQFSTDTQYF. CDR3 coding DNA: TGTGCCAGCAGCTTCGGACAGTTTTCCACAGATACGCAGTATTTT. The chain combines TRBV5-6 with TRBJ2-3; D is possibly TRBD1 (6 bases). The V end was cut by 2 bases, the J end by 2 bases, with 12 bases between. This CDR3 has 15 residues. Looked up from germline, CDR1 is SGHDT and CDR2 is YYEEEE.

This clone was picked up one time. This chain joins TRBV5-1 and TRBJ2-6; 7 bases line up with TRBD1. CDR1 and CDR2 (germline): SGHRS, YFSETQ. This CDR3 comprises 13 residues. V dropped 9 bases and J dropped 1; count of bases not matched to a gene: 1. Written as DNA, the CDR3 is TGCGCCACAGGGGGTTCTGGGGCCAACGTCCTGACTTTC. It codes for CATGGSGANVLTF.

V gene TRBV30 combines with J gene TRBJ2-7; 7 bases line up with TRBD1. In germline, CDR1 is GTSNPN, CDR2 SVGIG (reference sequence). The CDR3 sequence is 13 residues long. V gave up 5 bases and J gave up 6 bases; unmatched junction bases: 10. Here the CDR3 reads CAWGQVHFAEQYF. CDR3 nucleotides: TGTGCCTGGGGACAGGTCCACTTCGCCGAGCAGTACTTC. Looking up the rest from reference TRBV30 and TRBJ2-7 gives the full variable domain: SQTIHQWPATLVQPVGSPLSLECTVEGTSNPNLYWYRQAAGRGLQLLFYSVGIGQISSEVPQNLSASRPQDRQFILSSKKLLLSDSGFYLCAWGQVHFAEQYFGPGTRLTVT.

This chain uses TRBV6-1 with TRBJ1-5; tentatively, D is TRBD1 (6 bases). The germline V gene has CDR1 MNHNS and CDR2 SASEGT. The CDR3 has 17 amino acids. V was pared by 1 base and J by 3 bases, with 16 bases between. The CDR3 sequence: CASSEGYLTGSNQPQHF. CDR3 in DNA: TGTGCCAGCAGTGAAGGCTACTTAACAGGGTCCAATCAGCCCCAGCATTTT.

In its sample, this clone was seen a few times. The gene calls are TRBV5-1 and TRBJ1-3; D unclear. Germline values: CDR1 SGHRS, CDR2 YFSETQ. With 0 bases removed from V and 8 bases from J, the gap between germline ends came to 6 bases. The CDR3 consists of 12 residues. The CDR3 region has the DNA TGCGCCAGCAGCTTGGTCGGGGACACCATATATTTT. Amino acid sequence: CASSLVGDTIYF. Looking up the rest from reference TRBV5-1 and TRBJ1-3 gives the full variable domain: KAGVTQTPRYLIKTRGQQVTLSCSPISGHRSVSWYQQTPGQGLQFLFEYFSETQRNKGNFPGRFSGRQFSNSRSEMNVSTLELGDSALYLCASSLVGDTIYFGEGSWLTVV.

J is TRBJ1-1 and V is TRBV7-3; 11 nucleotides agree with TRBD1. The ends lost 3 bases at V and 6 bases at J; junction bases unmatched: 9. Germline assignment: CDR1 SGHTA and CDR2 FQGTGA. This CDR3 region has 16 residues. As DNA, the CDR3 is TGTGCCAGCAGCTTTACCCGGGACAGGGGGGTATCTGAAGCTTTCTTT. Its translation is CASSFTRDRGVSEAFF. The full variable domain, its missing parts supplied by reference TRBV7-3 and TRBJ1-1, is GAGVSQTPSNKVTEKGKYVELRCDPISGHTALYWYRQSLGQGPEFLIYFQGTGAADDSGLPNDRFFAVRPEGSVSTLKIQRTERGDSAVYLCASSFTRDRGVSEAFFGQGTRLTVV.

The J gene is TRBJ2-7, the V gene TRBV27; weak D call: TRBD1 (6 bases). V lost 0 bases and J 1 base, leaving 13 bases between the germline ends. The CDR3 spans 16 residues. Germline V lookup: CDR1 MNHEY, CDR2 SMNVEV (reference sequence). CDR3 protein: CASSLSGQGISYEQYF. Written as DNA, the CDR3 is TGTGCCAGCAGTTTATCGGGGCAGGGGATATCCTACGAGCAGTACTTC.

The CDR3 spells CASSYEGGTNEQFF. The CDR3 DNA is TGTGCCAGCAGTTACGAAGGCGGAACCAATGAGCAGTTCTTC. The genes are TRBV6-2 or TRBV6-3 and TRBJ2-1; D gene ambiguous. CDR3 length: 14 residues. Looked up from germline, CDR1 is MNHEY and CDR2 is SVGEGT. Between the trimmed V and J ends, which lost 2 bases and 6 bases, there was a span of 11 bases.

In nucleotides, the CDR3 is TGTGCCAGCAGCTCGGGTTTTACCTATGGCTACACCTTC. Its protein product is CASSSGFTYGYTF. The rearrangement links TRBV28 to TRBJ1-2; no firm D call. The germline CDR1 and CDR2 sequences are MDHEN and SYDVKM. The CDR3 is 13 residues long. Trimming shortened V by 6 bases and J by 4 bases, and 12 bases separated the two germline ends.

The V call is TRBV19, the J call TRBJ2-6; D remains unclear. The V and J ends lost 9 bases and 0 bases respectively, with 6 bases between them. The CDR3 runs 13 residues. CDR1 is LNHDA and CDR2 is SQIVND in the germline V gene (reference sequence). This CDR3 reads CASCLSGANVLTF. CDR3 DNA: TGTGCCAGCTGTCTCTCTGGGGCCAACGTCCTGACTTTC.

CDR3 nucleotide sequence: TGTGCCAGCAGCGGCCGACTAGCGAAGACGAATGAGCAGTTCTTC. This sequence encodes CASSGRLAKTNEQFF. The chain combines TRBV9 with TRBJ2-1, with 8 bases matching TRBD2. The V gene end was trimmed by 3 bases and the J gene end by 7 bases; junction bases not matched to a gene: 9. Germline CDR1 is SGDLS and CDR2 is YYNGEE. The CDR3 loop spans 15 amino acids.

This chain joins TRBV7-3 and TRBJ2-7; the D is unclear. CDR3 length equals 13 residues. V lost 1 base and J 3 bases, leaving 7 bases between the germline ends. Germline lookup yields CDR1 SGHTA and CDR2 FQGTGA. The CDR3 region is CASSLKPNYEQYF. The CDR3 DNA reads TGTGCCAGCAGCTTAAAGCCAAACTACGAGCAGTACTTC.